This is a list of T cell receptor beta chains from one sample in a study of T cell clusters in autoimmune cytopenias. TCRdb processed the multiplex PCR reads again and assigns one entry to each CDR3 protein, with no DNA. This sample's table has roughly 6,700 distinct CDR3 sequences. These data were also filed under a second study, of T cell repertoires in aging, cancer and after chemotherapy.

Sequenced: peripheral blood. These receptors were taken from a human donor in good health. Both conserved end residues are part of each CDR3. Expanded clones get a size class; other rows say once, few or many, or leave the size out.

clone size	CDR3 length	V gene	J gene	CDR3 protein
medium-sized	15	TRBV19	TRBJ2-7	CASSPARRATYEQYF
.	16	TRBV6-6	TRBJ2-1	CASSWTTSGGYNEQFF
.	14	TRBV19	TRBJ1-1	CASSIWDSSTEAFF
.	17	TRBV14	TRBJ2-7	CASSAVGNRGKSYEQYF
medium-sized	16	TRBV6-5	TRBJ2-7	CASSPGGAGLTYEQYF
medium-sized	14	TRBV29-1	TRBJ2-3	CSVAGTGATDTQYF
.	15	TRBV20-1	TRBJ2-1	CSARDLGQGAREQFF
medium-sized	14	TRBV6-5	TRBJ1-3	CASSYGFSGNTIYF
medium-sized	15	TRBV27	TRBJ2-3	CASSLSGTGRDTQYF
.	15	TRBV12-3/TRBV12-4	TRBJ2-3	CASRLGTFSTDTQYF
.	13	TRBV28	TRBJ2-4	CASSLGSQTIQYF
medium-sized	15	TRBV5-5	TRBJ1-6	CASSSRGGYDSPLHF
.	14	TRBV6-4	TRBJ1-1	CASSENGMNTEAFF
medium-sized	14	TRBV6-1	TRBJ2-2	CASMRAPNTGELFF
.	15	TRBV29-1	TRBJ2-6	CSVGTGGFGANVLTF
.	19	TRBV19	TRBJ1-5	CASSIALYRGRISNQPQHF
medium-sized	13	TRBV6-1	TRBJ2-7	CASATGRGYEQYF
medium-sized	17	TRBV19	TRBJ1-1	CASSIGTGRALNTEAFF
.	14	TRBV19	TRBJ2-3	CASFRTGAGDTQYF
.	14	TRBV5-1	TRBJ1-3	CASSLVASGNTIYF
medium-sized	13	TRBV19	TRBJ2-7	CASGRTASYEQYF
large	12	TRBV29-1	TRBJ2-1	CSVAPATNEQFF
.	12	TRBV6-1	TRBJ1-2	CASSEQDYGYTF
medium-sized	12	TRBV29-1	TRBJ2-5	CSGGGTVETQYF
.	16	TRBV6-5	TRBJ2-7	CASSYFLPGQRYEQYF
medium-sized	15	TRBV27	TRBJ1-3	CASSQGVGSGNTIYF